A single sample gave rise to the 30 T cell receptor beta chains below, sequenced in a study of T cell responses to AZD1222 COVID-19 vaccine. The table came from immunoSEQ multiplex PCR; TCRdb's copy has only in-frame clones and leaves some out. The repertoire holds about 200,000 clones, with roughly 92% as singletons. Sequencing was performed on peripheral blood, taken 28 days after the second AZD1222 dose. These receptors all come from an adult who received the AZD1222 COVID-19 vaccine.

The chain joins TRBV5-1 to TRBJ1-5; TRBD1 is a possible D gene (5 bases). The CDR3 covers 15 residues. The germline CDR1 and CDR2 sequences are SGHRS and YFSETQ. V was trimmed by 0 bases and J by 3 bases, leaving 10 bases between them. CDR3 bases: TGCGCCAGCAGCTTGGAGGGGCGAGACAATCAGCCCCAGCATTTT. This codes for CASSLEGRDNQPQHF.

As regards this clone: The junction shows a germline mismatch at one end, possibly a read error. The chain recombines TRBV6-5 with TRBJ1-1, with D unclear. CDR3 length: 14 amino acids. The germline V gene encodes CDR1 MNHEY and CDR2 SVGAGI. In nucleotides, the CDR3 is TGTGCCAGCAGAGAGCTTTTAGGGCCCACTCAAGCTTTCTTT. It translates to CASRELLGPTQAFF.

This chain links TRBV6-2 or TRBV6-3 with TRBJ1-2, with TRBD1 matching over 7 bases. Germline CDR1 MNHEY, CDR2 SVGEGT. The CDR3 covers 17 residues. J was trimmed by 4 bases and V by 5 bases; bases with no gene match: 16. The CDR3 nucleotides are TGTGCCAGCAGTACCCGGGACAGCATCCTGAGACCCTATGGCTACACCTTC. As protein: CASSTRDSILRPYGYTF.

The V gene is TRBV5-6, the J gene TRBJ2-7, with TRBD2 identical over 7 bases. The ends lost 3 bases at V and 4 bases at J; junction bases unmatched: 1. Germline CDR1 SGHDT, CDR2 YYEEEE. The CDR3 runs 12 residues. The CDR3: CASSSGGYEQYF. CDR3 DNA: TGTGCCAGCAGCTCCGGGGGGTACGAGCAGTACTTC.

This rearrangement joins TRBV19 to TRBJ2-3; D tentatively reads TRBD1 or TRBD2 (6 bases each). Germline V gene sequence: CDR1 LNHDA, CDR2 SQIVND (reference sequence). The CDR3 covers 15 residues. V dropped 3 bases and J dropped 4 bases, with 14 bases sitting between them. The CDR3 DNA sequence: TGTGCCAGTAGTATCCAAGGGGGGATCTCAGATACGCAGTATTTT. Its translation: CASSIQGGISDTQYF.

This chain uses TRBV27 with TRBJ1-2; D is ambiguous. The CDR3 sequence is 14 residues long. Germline values: CDR1 MNHEY, CDR2 SMNVEV (reference sequence). Trimming pared 5 bases from V and 5 bases from J, leaving 15 bases between. This CDR3 is CASSAGSGRYGYTF. The DNA of the CDR3 is TGTGCCAGCAGTGCGGGCTCCGGGAGGTATGGCTACACCTTC.

The CDR3 DNA sequence: TGCGCCAGCAGCCGAGGACAGGGGGCGTATACCGCCTATGGCTACACCTTC. As protein: CASSRGQGAYTAYGYTF. V usage is TRBV5-1 and J usage is TRBJ1-2; 11 bases align to TRBD1. The germline V gene encodes CDR1 SGHRS and CDR2 YFSETQ. The CDR3 runs 17 residues. Trimming took 4 bases from V and 4 from J; bases not matched to a gene: 12.

The sample holds a few counts of this clone. CDR3 coding DNA: TGTGCCAGCAGTCCAGCCGGGACCGGAAAACTGTTTTTT. It encodes CASSPAGTGKLFF. The chain uses TRBV6-5 and TRBJ1-4; weak D call: TRBD1 (5 bases). CDR1 MNHEY and CDR2 SVGAGI come from the germline V gene. The germline V and J ends were trimmed by 5 bases and 10 bases, with 14 bases remaining between them. CDR3 length equals 13 residues.

The rearrangement uses TRBV5-1 and TRBJ2-5, with 11 bases that match TRBD2. With 4 bases clipped from V and 5 bases from J, the junction kept 10 bases outside the gene matches. The germline V gene has CDR1 SGHRS and CDR2 YFSETQ. The CDR3 is 16 residues long. The CDR3 reads CASSLGASGGQETQYF. The CDR3 bases are TGCGCCAGCAGCCTGGGTGCTAGCGGGGGGCAGGAGACCCAGTACTTC. The full variable domain, with the rest looked up from reference TRBV5-1 and TRBJ2-5, is KAGVTQTPRYLIKTRGQQVTLSCSPISGHRSVSWYQQTPGQGLQFLFEYFSETQRNKGNFPGRFSGRQFSNSRSEMNVSTLELGDSALYLCASSLGASGGQETQYFGPGTRLLVL.

V gene TRBV6-2 or TRBV6-3 combines with J gene TRBJ2-7; D not certain. Deletions cut 2 bases from V and 7 bases from J, with 12 bases between. Germline-derived CDR1 and CDR2 are MNHEY and SVGEGT. The CDR3 is 13 amino acids. DNA of the CDR3: TGTGCCAGCAGTTACAACAACGTACGGGAGCAGTACTTC. Residues: CASSYNNVREQYF.

The V and J genes are TRBV6-5 and TRBJ1-2; D might be TRBD1 (6 bases). Germline-derived CDR1 and CDR2 are MNHEY and SVGAGI. The ends were cut back, 9 bases at V and 4 bases at J, with 18 bases in the middle. The CDR3 sequence is 14 residues long. CDR3 sequence reads: CASAGRGRPYGYTF. The CDR3 nucleotides are TGTGCCAGTGCGGGCAGGGGACGCCCCTATGGCTACACCTTC.

This clone was counted a few times. The chain employs TRBV7-7 and TRBJ2-5; D uncertain. Deletions cut 4 bases from V and 2 bases from J, with 14 bases between. The CDR3 is 15 amino acids. CDR1 is SSHAT and CDR2 is FNYEAQ in the germline V gene (reference sequence). CDR3 amino acids: CASSSFPGSQETQYF. CDR3 nucleotides: TGTGCCAGCAGCTCCTTCCCGGGCAGTCAAGAGACCCAGTACTTC.

This clone was seen once. The rearrangement joins TRBV28 to TRBJ1-1; no firm D call. The CDR3 is 13 residues long. CDR1 is MDHEN and CDR2 is SYDVKM in the germline V gene. With 6 bases removed from V and 2 bases from J, the gap between germline ends came to 10 bases. The CDR3 bases are TGTGCCAGCAGAGGTCAGGTAAACACTGAAGCTTTCTTT. Its translation is CASRGQVNTEAFF.

Here the CDR3 reads CASSTPGFGYTF. The CDR3 DNA reads as TGTGCCAGCAGTACCCCGGGCTTTGGCTACACCTTC. V is TRBV12-3 or TRBV12-4 and J is TRBJ1-2; D remains unclear. V was trimmed by 5 bases and J by 7 bases, leaving 11 bases between them. This CDR3 has 12 amino acids.

V is TRBV3-1 (or the pseudogene TRBV3-2) and J is TRBJ1-1; D is undetermined. Trimming removed 1 base from V and 5 bases from J, with 8 bases in between. This CDR3 is 13 amino acids long. Germline V CDR1 and CDR2: LGHDT, YNNKEL (reference sequence). CDR3 residues: CASSQVTGTEAFF. The CDR3 DNA sequence: TGTGCCAGCAGCCAAGTAACGGGGACTGAAGCTTTCTTT.

This chain links TRBV11-2 with TRBJ2-1; D is possibly TRBD2 (5 bases). The CDR3 contains 16 residues. Germline CDR1 and CDR2: SGHAT and FQNNGV. Trimming took 1 base from V and 6 from J, leaving 16 bases between them. The CDR3 loop is CASSLGSGWASNEQFF. CDR3 coding DNA: TGTGCCAGCAGCTTAGGTTCGGGATGGGCATCCAATGAGCAGTTCTTC.

The chain is built from TRBV29-1 and TRBJ2-7; D is uncertain. Germline V gives CDR1 SQVTM, CDR2 ANQGSEA. The CDR3 is 13 amino acids. The V gene lost 7 bases and the J gene lost 4 bases, with 17 bases spanning the gap. The DNA for the CDR3 is TGCAGCGCCTTGACCCCTCCCCCTTACGAGCAGTACTTC. Its protein is CSALTPPPYEQYF.

The chain recombines TRBV5-5 with TRBJ2-7, with TRBD1 matching 7 bases. With V trimmed by 3 bases and J by 3 bases, 12 bases remained unmatched. CDR3 size: 16 residues. The germline V gene encodes CDR1 SGHKS and CDR2 YYEKEE (reference sequence). CDR3 sequence reads: CASSSPSDRNIYEQYF. DNA of the CDR3: TGTGCCAGCAGCTCCCCTTCGGACAGGAACATCTACGAGCAGTACTTC.

This chain connects TRBV5-4 to TRBJ2-1, with D hard to call. The length of the CDR3 is 13 residues. CDR1 and CDR2 from the germline V gene are SGHNT and YYREEE (reference sequence). V lost 4 bases and J lost 3, with 8 bases in between. The CDR3 reads CASSGNYYNEQFF. Here the CDR3 DNA reads TGTGCCAGCAGCGGAAATTACTACAATGAGCAGTTCTTC. Combining the CDR3 with reference TRBV5-4 and TRBJ2-1 gives the whole variable domain ETGVTQSPTHLIKTRGQQVTLRCSSQSGHNTVSWYQQALGQGPQFIFQYYREEENGRGNFPPRFSGLQFPNYSSELNVNALELDDSALYLCASSGNYYNEQFFGPGTRLTVL.

The V gene is TRBV7-2, the J gene TRBJ1-6, with a weak D call TRBD1 (5 bases). The germline V and J ends were trimmed by 5 bases and 3 bases, with 17 bases remaining between them. The CDR3 is 17 amino acids. Germline values: CDR1 SGHTA, CDR2 FQGNSA. CDR3 sequence: CASSPGRPEVYNSPLHF. CDR3 sequence (DNA): TGTGCCAGCAGCCCGGGACGGCCGGAAGTCTATAATTCACCCCTCCACTTT. Supplemented by reference TRBV7-2 and TRBJ1-6, the full variable domain reads GAGVSQSPSNKVTEKGKDVELRCDPISGHTALYWYRQSLGQGLEFLIYFQGNSAPDKSGLPSDRFSAERTGGSVSTLTIQRTQQEDSAVYLCASSPGRPEVYNSPLHFGNGTRLTVT.

This sequence joins TRBV12-3 or TRBV12-4 and TRBJ2-5; 7 positions match TRBD1. V trimming: 8 bases; J trimming: 3 bases; junction bases outside the gene matches: 6. This CDR3 spans 13 amino acids. In DNA, the CDR3 is TGTGCCAGCGGGTTAACAGGGGAAGAGACCCAGTACTTC. This gives the protein CASGLTGEETQYF.

The rearrangement links TRBV30 to TRBJ1-4, with D uncertain. CDR1 GTSNPN and CDR2 SVGIG come from the germline V gene (reference sequence). The CDR3 is made up of 14 amino acids. V dropped 8 bases and J dropped 4 bases, with 17 bases sitting between them. As DNA, the CDR3 is TGTGCCGGAAAAGGGCAGCATTTTAATGAAAAACTGTTTTTT. Residues: CAGKGQHFNEKLFF.

V usage is TRBV6-5 and J usage is TRBJ2-7; 8 bases align to TRBD1. This CDR3 region has 14 residues. Germline V gene sequence: CDR1 MNHEY, CDR2 SVGAGI. The V segment lost 8 bases and the J segment 6 bases; nucleotides outside the gene matches: 12. CDR3 sequence (DNA): TGTGCCAGCGAGACCGGGACAGGATCACGCGAGCAGTACTTC. Its translation is CASETGTGSREQYF.

This clone was seen only once. The chain couples TRBV24-1 to TRBJ1-3; no clear D. CDR3 length: 15 amino acids. V lost 2 bases to trimming and J lost 0 bases, with 7 bases between them. Looked up from germline, CDR1 is KGHDR and CDR2 is SFDVKD. The CDR3 loop reads CATSDSRTSGNTIYF. In nucleotides, the CDR3 is TGTGCCACCAGTGATTCACGGACCTCTGGAAACACCATATATTTT.

The J gene is TRBJ2-5, the V gene TRBV7-5; TRBD2 is the table's D call, not checked against the DNA. TRBV7-5 is an annotated pseudogene. There are 16 residues in the CDR3. The CDR3, as DNA: TGTGCCAGAAGCGTCAAATCGAGCGGGGGGTGTGAGACCCAGTACTTC. It specifies CARSVKSSGGCETQYF.

This chain links TRBV9 with TRBJ2-1; TRBD2 matches at 8 bases. The CDR3 runs 15 residues. The trim removed 6 bases at V and 4 bases at J, leaving 9 bases unmatched. Germline V gene data show CDR1 as SGDLS and CDR2 as YYNGEE. The CDR3 sequence is CASTKAGEVYNEQFF. As DNA, the CDR3 is TGTGCCAGCACCAAAGCGGGGGAGGTTTACAATGAGCAGTTCTTC.

This rearrangement joins TRBV14 to TRBJ1-2, with D possibly being TRBD1 (5 bases). The ends were cut back, 0 bases at V and 5 bases at J, with 7 bases in the middle. The CDR3 consists of 13 residues. CDR1 is SGHDN and CDR2 is FVKESK in the germline V gene. CDR3 residues: CASSQDWGYGYTF. CDR3 nucleotide sequence: TGTGCCAGCAGCCAAGATTGGGGGTATGGCTACACCTTC. The full variable domain, with the rest looked up from reference TRBV14 and TRBJ1-2, is EAGVTQFPSHSVIEKGQTVTLRCDPISGHDNLYWYRRVMGKEIKFLLHFVKESKQDESGMPNNRFLAERTGGTYSTLKVQPAELEDSGVYFCASSQDWGYGYTFGSGTRLTVV.

About this clone itself: The sample holds other DNA sequences that translate to the same CDR3. The CDR3 loop is CASSPGQDYGYTF. The CDR3 DNA sequence: TGTGCCAGCAGCCCCGGACAGGACTATGGCTACACCTTC. V and J are TRBV11-2 and TRBJ1-2; 7 bases map to TRBD1. Germline CDR1 reads SGHAT; CDR2 reads FQNNGV. This CDR3 contains 13 residues. With V trimmed by 5 bases and J by 3 bases, 3 bases remained unmatched.

The V gene is TRBV10-3, the J gene TRBJ2-1; D remains unclear. Germline CDR1 and CDR2: ENHRY and SYGVKD. CDR3 size: 14 residues. V lost 6 bases and J 7 bases, leaving 16 bases between the germline ends. This CDR3 reads CAIRDLAGGNEQFF. The CDR3 region has the DNA TGTGCCATCAGGGATTTGGCAGGCGGTAATGAGCAGTTCTTC.

The V call is TRBV24-1, the J call TRBJ1-3; D unresolved. Germline CDR1 is KGHDR and CDR2 is SFDVKD. Trimming stripped 0 bases from V and 7 bases from J, with 6 bases between. This CDR3 has 13 amino acids. The CDR3 is CATSDLGANTIYF. DNA of the CDR3: TGTGCCACCAGTGATTTGGGCGCGAACACCATATATTTT.